These 5 T cell receptor beta chains came from one sample sequenced in a study of OX40 agonist ivuxolimab in advanced cancers. Clones were read by immunoSEQ multiplex PCR, and TCRdb kept only the in-frame ones, dropping some. The repertoire includes 60,000 to 75,000 clones, 70% to 90% of them detected once, and about 0.9% sits in the top ten. Source: CD4+ or CD8+ T cells sorted from blood, taken in a trial of the OX40 agonist ivuxolimab. The receptors derive from an adult with an advanced solid tumor such as melanoma, head and neck, liver or kidney cancer.

V is TRBV18 and J is TRBJ2-7, with TRBD2 identical over 10 bases. Germline CDR1 is KGHSH and CDR2 is LQKENI. The CDR3 is made up of 14 amino acids. Trimming removed 3 bases from V and 9 bases from J; junction bases left unmatched: 8. CDR3 DNA: TGTGCCAGCTCACCTGGACTAGCGGCTACCGGGCAGTACTTC. This codes for CASSPGLAATGQYF.

The chain combines TRBV5-4 with TRBJ1-1, with a tentative D call TRBD1 (5 bases). V was cut by 2 bases and J by 5 bases, with 16 bases left in between. The germline CDR1 and CDR2 sequences are SGHNT and YYREEE (reference sequence). The CDR3 length is 15 residues. The CDR3 nucleotides are TGTGCCAGCAGCTTAAGGACACAGTCGGGGACTGAAGCTTTCTTT. Its translation is CASSLRTQSGTEAFF.

The rearrangement uses TRBV27 and TRBJ2-2; D is uncertain. Germline assignment: CDR1 MNHEY and CDR2 SMNVEV (reference sequence). V was shortened by 3 bases and J by 2 bases, with 10 bases between the two germline ends. This CDR3 is built from 15 residues. The CDR3 coding sequence is TGTGCCAGCAGTTTCCGGCTACCCAACACCGGGGAGCTGTTTTTT. Its protein is CASSFRLPNTGELFF.

V usage is TRBV10-3 and J usage is TRBJ1-5; D uncertain. The CDR3 contains 17 residues. CDR1 and CDR2 from the germline V gene are ENHRY and SYGVKD. The V end was cut by 0 bases, the J end by 0 bases, with 12 bases between. The CDR3 coding sequence is TGTGCCATCAGTGAGTCAATCACAACGCATAGCAATCAGCCCCAGCATTTT. Residues: CAISESITTHSNQPQHF.

This chain joins TRBV7-3 and TRBJ2-7, with D possibly called TRBD1 or TRBD2 (5 bases each). The V end lost 5 bases, the J end lost 6 bases, and 14 bases lay between the germline ends. The CDR3 is 13 amino acids. The germline V gene has CDR1 SGHTA and CDR2 FQGTGA. The CDR3 DNA is TGTGCCAGCAGCGCCCATTTTGGGGGCGAGCAGTACTTC. This encodes CASSAHFGGEQYF.